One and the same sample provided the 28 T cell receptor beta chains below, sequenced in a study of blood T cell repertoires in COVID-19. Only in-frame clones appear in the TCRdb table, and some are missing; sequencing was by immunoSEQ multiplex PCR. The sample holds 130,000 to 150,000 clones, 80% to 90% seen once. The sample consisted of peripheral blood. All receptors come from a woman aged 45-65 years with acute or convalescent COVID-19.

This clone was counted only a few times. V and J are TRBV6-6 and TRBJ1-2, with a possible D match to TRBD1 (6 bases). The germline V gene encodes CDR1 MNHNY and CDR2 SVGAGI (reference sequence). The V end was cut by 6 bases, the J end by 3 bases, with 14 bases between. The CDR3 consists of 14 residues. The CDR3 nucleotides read TGTGCCAGCAGCCCGACAGGTATGGACTATGGCTACACCTTC. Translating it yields CASSPTGMDYGYTF.

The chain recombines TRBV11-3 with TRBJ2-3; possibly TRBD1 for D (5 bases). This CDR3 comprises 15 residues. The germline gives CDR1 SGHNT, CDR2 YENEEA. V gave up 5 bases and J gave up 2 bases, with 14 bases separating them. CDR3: CASSQGVLNTDTQYF. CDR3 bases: TGTGCCAGCAGCCAAGGGGTTCTTAACACAGATACGCAGTATTTT.

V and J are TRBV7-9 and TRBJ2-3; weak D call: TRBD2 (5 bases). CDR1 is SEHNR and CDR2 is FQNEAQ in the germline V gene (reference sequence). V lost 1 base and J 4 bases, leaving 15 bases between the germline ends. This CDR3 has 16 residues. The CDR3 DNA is TGTGCCAGCAGCTTAGGAGAGGGCGGGCTCCCAGATACGCAGTATTTT. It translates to CASSLGEGGLPDTQYF.

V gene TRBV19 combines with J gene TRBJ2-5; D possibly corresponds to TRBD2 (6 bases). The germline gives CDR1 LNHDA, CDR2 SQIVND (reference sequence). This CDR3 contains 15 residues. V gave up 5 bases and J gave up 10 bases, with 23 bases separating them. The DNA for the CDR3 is TGTGCCAGTAGTCCCACGGGACGGGGGATTTCTTTCCAGTACTTC. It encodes CASSPTGRGISFQYF.

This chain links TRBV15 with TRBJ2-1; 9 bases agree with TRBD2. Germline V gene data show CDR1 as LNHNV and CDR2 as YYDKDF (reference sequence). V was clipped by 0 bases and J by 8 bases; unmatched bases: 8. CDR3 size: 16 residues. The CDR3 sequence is CATSRDSIAGVYEQFF. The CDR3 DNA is TGTGCCACCAGCAGAGATTCAATAGCGGGAGTTTATGAGCAGTTCTTC.

The CDR3: CASSRWGGQSGDTQYF. The DNA of the CDR3 is TGTGCCAGCAGCCGGTGGGGGGGCCAGTCAGGAGATACGCAGTATTTT. The J gene is TRBJ2-3, the V gene TRBV5-8; tentative D call: TRBD2 (7 bases). CDR1 is SGHTS, CDR2 YDEGEE, per germline. Trimming took 4 bases from V and 5 from J, leaving 20 bases between them. This CDR3 spans 16 amino acids. Supplemented by reference TRBV5-8 and TRBJ2-3, the full variable domain reads EAGVTQSPTHLIKTRGQQATLRCSPISGHTSVYWYQQALGLGLQFLLWYDEGEERNRGNFPPRFSGRQFPNYSSELNVNALELEDSALYLCASSRWGGQSGDTQYFGPGTRLTVL.

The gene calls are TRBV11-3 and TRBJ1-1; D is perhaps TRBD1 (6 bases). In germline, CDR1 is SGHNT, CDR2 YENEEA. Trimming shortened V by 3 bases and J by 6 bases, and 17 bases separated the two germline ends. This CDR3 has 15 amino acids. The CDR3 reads CASSFNGQPFAEAFF. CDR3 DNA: TGTGCCAGCAGCTTTAATGGACAGCCTTTCGCTGAAGCTTTCTTT.

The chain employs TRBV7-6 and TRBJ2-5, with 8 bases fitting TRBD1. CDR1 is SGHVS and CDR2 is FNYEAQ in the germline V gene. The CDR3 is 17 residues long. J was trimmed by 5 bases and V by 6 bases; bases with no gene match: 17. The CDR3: CASSDYTGTGGMETQYF. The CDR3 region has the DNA TGTGCCAGCAGTGATTACACCGGGACAGGAGGAATGGAGACCCAGTACTTC.

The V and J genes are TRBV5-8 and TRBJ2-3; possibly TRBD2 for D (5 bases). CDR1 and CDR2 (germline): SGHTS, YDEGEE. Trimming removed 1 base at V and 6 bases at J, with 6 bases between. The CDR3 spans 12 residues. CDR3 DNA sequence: TGTGCCAGCAGCTTGACTAGGGATACGCAGTATTTT. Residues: CASSLTRDTQYF.

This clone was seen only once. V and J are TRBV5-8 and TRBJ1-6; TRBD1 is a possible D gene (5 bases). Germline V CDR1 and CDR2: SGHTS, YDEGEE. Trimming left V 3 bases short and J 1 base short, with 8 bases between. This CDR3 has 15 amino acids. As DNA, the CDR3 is TGTGCCAGCAGCTCCGACAGTTCCTATAATTCACCCCTCCACTTT. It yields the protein CASSSDSSYNSPLHF. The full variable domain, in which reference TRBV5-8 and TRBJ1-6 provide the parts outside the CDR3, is EAGVTQSPTHLIKTRGQQATLRCSPISGHTSVYWYQQALGLGLQFLLWYDEGEERNRGNFPPRFSGRQFPNYSSELNVNALELEDSALYLCASSSDSSYNSPLHFGNGTRLTVT.

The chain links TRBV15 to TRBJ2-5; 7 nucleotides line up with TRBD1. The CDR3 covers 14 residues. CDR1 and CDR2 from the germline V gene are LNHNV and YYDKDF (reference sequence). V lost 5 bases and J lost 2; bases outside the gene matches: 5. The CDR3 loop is CATSSKGQQETQYF. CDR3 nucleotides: TGTGCCACCAGCTCTAAGGGACAGCAAGAGACCCAGTACTTC.

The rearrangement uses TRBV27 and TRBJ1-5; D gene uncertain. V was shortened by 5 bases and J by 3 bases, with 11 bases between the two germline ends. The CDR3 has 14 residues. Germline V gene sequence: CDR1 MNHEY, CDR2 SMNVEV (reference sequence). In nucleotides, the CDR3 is TGTGCCAGCAGTCCCAACGGTTACAATCAGCCCCAGCATTTT. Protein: CASSPNGYNQPQHF.

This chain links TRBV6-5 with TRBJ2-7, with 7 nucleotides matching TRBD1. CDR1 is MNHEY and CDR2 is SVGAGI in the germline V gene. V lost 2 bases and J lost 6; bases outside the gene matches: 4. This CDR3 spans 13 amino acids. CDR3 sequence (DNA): TGTGCCAGCAGTTACACCGGACAGGTCGAGCAGTACTTC. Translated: CASSYTGQVEQYF.

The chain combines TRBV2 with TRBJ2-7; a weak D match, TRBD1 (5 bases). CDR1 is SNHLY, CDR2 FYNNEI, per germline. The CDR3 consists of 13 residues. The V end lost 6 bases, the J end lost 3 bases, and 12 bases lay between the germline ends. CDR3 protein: CASSKTVIYEQYF. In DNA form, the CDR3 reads TGTGCCAGCAGCAAGACAGTGATCTACGAGCAGTACTTC.

The DNA of the CDR3 is TGTGCCAGCAGCGTAGGAGGACAGGGGGCTAGGGGCTACACCTTC. Residues: CASSVGGQGARGYTF. The chain links TRBV9 to TRBJ1-2; 11 nucleotides line up with TRBD1. The V and J ends lost 0 bases and 8 bases, in that order; junction bases with no gene match: 6. This CDR3 has 15 residues. CDR1 and CDR2 (germline): SGDLS, YYNGEE.

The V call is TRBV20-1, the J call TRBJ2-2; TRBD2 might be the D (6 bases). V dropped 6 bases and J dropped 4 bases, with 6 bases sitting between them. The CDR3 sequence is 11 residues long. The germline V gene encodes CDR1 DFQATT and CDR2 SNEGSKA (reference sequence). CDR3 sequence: CSAAGTGELFF. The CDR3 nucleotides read TGCAGTGCAGCGGGCACCGGGGAGCTGTTTTTT.

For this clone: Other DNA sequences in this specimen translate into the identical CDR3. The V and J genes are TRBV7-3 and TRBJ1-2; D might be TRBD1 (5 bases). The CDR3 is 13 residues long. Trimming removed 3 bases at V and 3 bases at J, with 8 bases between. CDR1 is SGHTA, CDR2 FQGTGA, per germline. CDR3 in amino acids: CASSFREDYGYTF. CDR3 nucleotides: TGTGCCAGCAGCTTCAGGGAAGACTATGGCTACACCTTC. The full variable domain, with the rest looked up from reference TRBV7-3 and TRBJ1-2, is GAGVSQTPSNKVTEKGKYVELRCDPISGHTALYWYRQSLGQGPEFLIYFQGTGAADDSGLPNDRFFAVRPEGSVSTLKIQRTERGDSAVYLCASSFREDYGYTFGSGTRLTVV.

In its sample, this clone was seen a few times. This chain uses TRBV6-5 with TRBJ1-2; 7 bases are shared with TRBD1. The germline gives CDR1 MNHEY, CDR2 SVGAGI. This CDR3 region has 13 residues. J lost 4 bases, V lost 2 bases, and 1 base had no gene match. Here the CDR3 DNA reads TGTGCCAGCAGTTACGCAGGGGGCTATGGCTACACCTTC. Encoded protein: CASSYAGGYGYTF.

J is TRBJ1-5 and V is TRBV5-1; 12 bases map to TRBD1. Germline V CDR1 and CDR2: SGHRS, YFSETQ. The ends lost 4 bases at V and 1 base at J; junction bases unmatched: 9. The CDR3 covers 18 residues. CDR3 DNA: TGCGCCAGCAGCCCCTCCGGGACAGGGGGCGCGAGCAATCAGCCCCAGCATTTT. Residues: CASSPSGTGGASNQPQHF.

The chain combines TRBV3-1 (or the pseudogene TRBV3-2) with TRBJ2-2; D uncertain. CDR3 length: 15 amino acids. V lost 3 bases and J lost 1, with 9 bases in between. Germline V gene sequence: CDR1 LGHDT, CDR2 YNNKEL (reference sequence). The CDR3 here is CASSQLRMNTGELFF. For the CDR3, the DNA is TGTGCCAGCAGCCAGCTGAGAATGAACACCGGGGAGCTGTTTTTT.

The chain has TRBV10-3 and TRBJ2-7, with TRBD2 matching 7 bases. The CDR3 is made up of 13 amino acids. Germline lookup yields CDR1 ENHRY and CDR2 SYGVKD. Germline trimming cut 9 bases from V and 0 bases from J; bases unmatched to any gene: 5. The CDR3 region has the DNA TGTGCCATAACGGGAGGCAGCTCCTACGAGCAGTACTTC. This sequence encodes CAITGGSSYEQYF.

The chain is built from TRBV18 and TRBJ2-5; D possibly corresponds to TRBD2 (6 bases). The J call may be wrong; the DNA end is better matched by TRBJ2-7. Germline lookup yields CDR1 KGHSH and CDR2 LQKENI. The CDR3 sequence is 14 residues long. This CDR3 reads CASSPGLGGPEQYF. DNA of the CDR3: TGTGCCAGCTCACCAGGACTTGGAGGGCCCGAGCAGTACTTC.

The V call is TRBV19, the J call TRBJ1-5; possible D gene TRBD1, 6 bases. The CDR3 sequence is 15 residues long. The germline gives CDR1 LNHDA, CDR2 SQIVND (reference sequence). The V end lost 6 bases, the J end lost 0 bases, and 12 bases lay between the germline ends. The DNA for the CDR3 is TGTGCCAGTAGAGGGGGAGCTTATAGCAATCAGCCCCAGCATTTT. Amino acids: CASRGGAYSNQPQHF.

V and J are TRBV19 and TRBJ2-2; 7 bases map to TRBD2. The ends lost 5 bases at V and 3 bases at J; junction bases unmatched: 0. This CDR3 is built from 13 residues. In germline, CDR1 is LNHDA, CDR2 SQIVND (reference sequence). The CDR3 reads CASSGGDTGELFF. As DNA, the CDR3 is TGTGCCAGTAGTGGGGGGGACACCGGGGAGCTGTTTTTT. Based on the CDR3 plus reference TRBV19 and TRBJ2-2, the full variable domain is DGGITQSPKYLFRKEGQNVTLSCEQNLNHDAMYWYRQDPGQGLRLIYYSQIVNDFQKGDIAEGYSVSREKKESFPLTVTSAQKNPTAFYLCASSGGDTGELFFGEGSRLTVL.

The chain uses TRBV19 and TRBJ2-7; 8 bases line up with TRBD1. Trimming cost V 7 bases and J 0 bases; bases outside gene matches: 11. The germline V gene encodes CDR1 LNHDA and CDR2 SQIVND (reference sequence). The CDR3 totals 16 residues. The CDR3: CASKAETGVGSYEQYF. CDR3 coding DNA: TGTGCCAGTAAAGCTGAGACAGGGGTCGGCTCCTACGAGCAGTACTTC.

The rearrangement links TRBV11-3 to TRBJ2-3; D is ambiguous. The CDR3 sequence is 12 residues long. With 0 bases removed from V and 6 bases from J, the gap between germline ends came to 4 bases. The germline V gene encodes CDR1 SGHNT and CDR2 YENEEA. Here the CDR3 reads CASSLDMDTQYF. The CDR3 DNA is TGTGCCAGCAGCTTAGATATGGATACGCAGTATTTT.

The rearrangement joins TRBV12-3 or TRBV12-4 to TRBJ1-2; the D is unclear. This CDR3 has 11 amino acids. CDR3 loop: CYNQTSYGYTF. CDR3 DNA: TGTTACAACCAGACTAGCTATGGCTACACCTTC.

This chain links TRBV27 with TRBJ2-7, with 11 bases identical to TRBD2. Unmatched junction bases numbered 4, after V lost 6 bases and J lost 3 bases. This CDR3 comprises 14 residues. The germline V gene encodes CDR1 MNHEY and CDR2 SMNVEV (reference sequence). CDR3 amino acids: CASRLAGEYYEQYF. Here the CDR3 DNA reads TGTGCCAGCAGACTAGCGGGGGAGTACTACGAGCAGTACTTC.